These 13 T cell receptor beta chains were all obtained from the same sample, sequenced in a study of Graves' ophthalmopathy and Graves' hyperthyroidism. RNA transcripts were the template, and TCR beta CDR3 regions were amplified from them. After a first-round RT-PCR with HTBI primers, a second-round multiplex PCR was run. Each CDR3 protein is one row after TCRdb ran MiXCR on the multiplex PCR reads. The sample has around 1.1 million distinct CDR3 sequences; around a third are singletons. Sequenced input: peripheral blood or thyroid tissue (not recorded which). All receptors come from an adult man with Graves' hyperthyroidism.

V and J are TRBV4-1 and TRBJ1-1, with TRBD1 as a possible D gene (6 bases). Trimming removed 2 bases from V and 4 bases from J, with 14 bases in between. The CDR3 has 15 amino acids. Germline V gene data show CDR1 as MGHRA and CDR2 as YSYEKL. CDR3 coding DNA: TGCGCCAGCAGCCAATCAGGGGCGATTGGCACTGAAGCTTTCTTT. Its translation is CASSQSGAIGTEAFF.

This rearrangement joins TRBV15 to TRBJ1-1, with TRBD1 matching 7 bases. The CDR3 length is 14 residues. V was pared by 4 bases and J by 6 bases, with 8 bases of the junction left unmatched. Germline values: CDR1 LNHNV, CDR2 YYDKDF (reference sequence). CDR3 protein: CATSKGAGFAEAFF. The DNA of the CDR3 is TGTGCCACCAGCAAGGGGGCGGGTTTCGCTGAAGCTTTCTTT.

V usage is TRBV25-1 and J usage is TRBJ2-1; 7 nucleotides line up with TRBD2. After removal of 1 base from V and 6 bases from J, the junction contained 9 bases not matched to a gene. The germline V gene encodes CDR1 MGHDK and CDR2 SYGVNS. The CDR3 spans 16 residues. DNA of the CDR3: TGTGCCAGCAGTGAATGGGGAGGGAAGGGAGGCAATGAGCAGTTCTTC. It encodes CASSEWGGKGGNEQFF.

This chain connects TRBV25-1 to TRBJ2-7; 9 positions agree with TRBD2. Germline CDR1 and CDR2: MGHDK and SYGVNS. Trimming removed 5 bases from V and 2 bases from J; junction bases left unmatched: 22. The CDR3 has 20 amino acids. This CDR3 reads CASSYVGGFRILAGAYEQYF. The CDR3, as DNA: TGTGCCAGCAGTTACGTAGGGGGATTTAGGATACTAGCGGGTGCCTACGAGCAGTACTTC.

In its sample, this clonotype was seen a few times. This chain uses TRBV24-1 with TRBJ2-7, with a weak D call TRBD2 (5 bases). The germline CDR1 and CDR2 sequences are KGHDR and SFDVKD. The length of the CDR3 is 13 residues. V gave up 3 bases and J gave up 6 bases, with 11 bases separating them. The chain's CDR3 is CATSDQPRGEQYF. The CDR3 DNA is TGTGCCACCAGTGATCAGCCCCGGGGCGAGCAGTACTTC.

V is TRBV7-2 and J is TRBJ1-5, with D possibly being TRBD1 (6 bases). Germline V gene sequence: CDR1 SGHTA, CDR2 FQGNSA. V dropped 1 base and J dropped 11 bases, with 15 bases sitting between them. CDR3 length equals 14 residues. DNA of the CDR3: TGTGCCAGCAGCTTAGGGGGGGGCAGGGAGACCCAGCATTTT. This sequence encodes CASSLGGGRETQHF.

CDR3 residues: CATTWLRSSYEQYF. For the CDR3, the DNA is TGTGCCACTACATGGCTGCGCAGCTCCTACGAGCAGTACTTC. The chain has TRBV28 and TRBJ2-7; no clear D. Germline CDR1 MDHEN, CDR2 SYDVKM. The V end was cut by 10 bases, the J end by 0 bases, with 16 bases between. There are 14 residues in the CDR3. The variable domain in full, with the rest retrieved from reference TRBV28 and TRBJ2-7, is DVKVTQSSRYLVKRTGEKVFLECVQDMDHENMFWYRQDPGLGLRLIYFSYDVKMKEKGDIPEGYSVSREKKERFSLILESASTNQTSMYLCATTWLRSSYEQYFGPGTRLTVT.

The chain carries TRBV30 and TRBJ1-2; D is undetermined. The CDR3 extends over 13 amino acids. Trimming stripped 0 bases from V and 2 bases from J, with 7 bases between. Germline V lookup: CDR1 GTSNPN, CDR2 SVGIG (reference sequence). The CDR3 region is CAWSVSGNYGYTF. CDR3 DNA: TGTGCCTGGAGTGTTTCAGGAAACTATGGCTACACCTTC.

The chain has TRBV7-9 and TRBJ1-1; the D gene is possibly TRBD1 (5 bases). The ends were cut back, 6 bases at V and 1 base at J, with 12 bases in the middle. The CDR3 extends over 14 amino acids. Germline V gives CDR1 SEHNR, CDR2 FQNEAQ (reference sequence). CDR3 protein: CASSLHQGNTEAFF. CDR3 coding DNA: TGTGCCAGCAGTTTACACCAGGGGAACACTGAAGCTTTCTTT.

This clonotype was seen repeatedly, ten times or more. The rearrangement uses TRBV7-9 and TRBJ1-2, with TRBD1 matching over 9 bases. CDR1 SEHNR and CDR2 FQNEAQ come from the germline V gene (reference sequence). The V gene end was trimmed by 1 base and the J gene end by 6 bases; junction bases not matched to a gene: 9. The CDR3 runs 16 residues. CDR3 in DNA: TGTGCCAGCAGCTTAGATTTCGGGGACAGGGTGAATGGCTACACCTTC. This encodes CASSLDFGDRVNGYTF.

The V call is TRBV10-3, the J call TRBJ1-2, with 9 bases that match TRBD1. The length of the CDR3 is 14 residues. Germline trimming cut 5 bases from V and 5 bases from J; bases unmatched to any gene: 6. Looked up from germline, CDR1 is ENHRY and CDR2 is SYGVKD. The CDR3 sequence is CAISPGQGRYGYTF. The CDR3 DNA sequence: TGTGCCATCAGTCCGGGACAGGGAAGATATGGCTACACCTTC.

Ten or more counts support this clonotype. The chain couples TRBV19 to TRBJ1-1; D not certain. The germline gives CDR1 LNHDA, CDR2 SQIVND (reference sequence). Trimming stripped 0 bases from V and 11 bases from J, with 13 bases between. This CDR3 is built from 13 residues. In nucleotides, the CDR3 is TGTGCCAGTAGTATAGATAACCGGTTGGATGCTTTCTTT. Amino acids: CASSIDNRLDAFF.

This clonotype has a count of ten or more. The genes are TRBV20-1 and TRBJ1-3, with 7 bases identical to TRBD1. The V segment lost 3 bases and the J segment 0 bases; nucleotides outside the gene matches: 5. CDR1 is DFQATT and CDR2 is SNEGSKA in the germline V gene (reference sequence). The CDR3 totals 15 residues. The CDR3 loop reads CSASPTGRSGNTIYF. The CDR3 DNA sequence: TGCAGTGCTAGTCCGACAGGGCGCTCTGGAAACACCATATATTTT.